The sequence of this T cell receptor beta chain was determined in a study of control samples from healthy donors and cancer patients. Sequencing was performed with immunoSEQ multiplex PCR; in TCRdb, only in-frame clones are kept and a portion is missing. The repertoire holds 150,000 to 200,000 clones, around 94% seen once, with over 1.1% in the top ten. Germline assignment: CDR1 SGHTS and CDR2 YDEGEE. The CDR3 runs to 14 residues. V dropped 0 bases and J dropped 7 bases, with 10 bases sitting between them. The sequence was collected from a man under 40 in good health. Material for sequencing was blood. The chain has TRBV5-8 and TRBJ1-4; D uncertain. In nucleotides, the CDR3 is TGTGCCAGCAGCTTGGAGGGTCGCGGTGAAAAACTGTTTTTT. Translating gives CASSLEGRGEKLFF.